This T cell receptor beta chain comes out of a study of blood T cell repertoires in COVID-19. TCRdb's copy holds only in-frame clones and misses some; the assay was immunoSEQ multiplex PCR. This table has just under 350,000 clones, about 90% appearing once. Germline assignment: CDR1 LNHNV and CDR2 YYDKDF (reference sequence). This CDR3 spans 15 amino acids. With 4 bases removed from V and 1 base from J, the gap between germline ends came to 13 bases. The material sequenced was peripheral blood. This clonotype was obtained from a woman aged 70-85 years with COVID-19, enrolled during active disease. The V and J genes are TRBV15 and TRBJ2-5; a weak D match, TRBD2 (7 bases). CDR3 in amino acids: CATSIEGGSQETQYF. The CDR3 DNA reads TGTGCCACCAGCATAGAGGGGGGGAGCCAAGAGACCCAGTACTTC.